This T cell receptor (beta chain) was profiled in a study of human T cells and chemical hapten exposure. Time point noted: patch test 2, 6 weeks after DPC sensitization. Documented treatment: therapeutic diphenylcyclopropenone sensitization with weekly scalp DPC. Each CDR3 protein is one row after TCRdb ran MiXCR on the RACE reads. Of more than 110,000 distinct CDR3 sequences in the sample, 10% to 15% were seen once. This CDR3 has 16 residues. Germline CDR1 and CDR2: KGHSH and LQKENI. Germline trimming cut 4 bases from V and 2 bases from J; bases unmatched to any gene: 7. The chain employs TRBV18 and TRBJ1-5; 8 bases line up with TRBD1. The TCR sequence derives from a woman aged 45 to 65 with alopecia areata. Some clones in this sample may be carry-over from other donors' samples. The input for sequencing was whole blood, taken in connection with sensitization to the hapten diphenylcyclopropenone (DPC). The CDR3 spells CASSLGQGVGNQPQHF. The CDR3 region has the DNA TGTGCCAGCTCACTAGGACAGGGAGTTGGCAATCAGCCCCAGCATTTT.